Following are 24 T cell receptor beta chains from one sample sequenced in a study of blood T cell repertoires in COVID-19. Using immunoSEQ multiplex PCR, the repertoire was profiled, and TCRdb retains in-frame clones only, with some absent. The sample lists about 170,000 clones, approximately 80% occurring once. The material sequenced was peripheral blood. The receptors stem from a woman aged 70-85 years with COVID-19, enrolled during active disease.

The V gene is TRBV19, the J gene TRBJ1-1, with unresolved D. Germline V CDR1 and CDR2: LNHDA, SQIVND (reference sequence). V lost 5 bases to trimming and J lost 10 bases, with 23 bases between them. The CDR3 is 15 amino acids. The CDR3 coding sequence is TGTGCCAGTAGTCCTGGACTGCCAAACCCCTTGAGAGCTTTCTTT. Protein: CASSPGLPNPLRAFF.

In nucleotides, the CDR3 is TGTGCCAGCAGCCCTGGGGACTTCCGAGGCAAAAACATTCAGTACTTC. Translating it yields CASSPGDFRGKNIQYF. This rearrangement joins TRBV7-8 to TRBJ2-4; a weak D match, TRBD2 (6 bases). The V gene's germline CDR1 is SGHVS and CDR2 FQNEAQ. Trimming took 5 bases from V and 3 from J, leaving 17 bases between them. The CDR3 has 16 amino acids.

This chain connects TRBV10-2 to TRBJ1-6; D perhaps matches TRBD1 (5 bases). CDR3 length: 14 residues. V was cut by 6 bases and J by 3 bases, with 9 bases left in between. CDR1 and CDR2 (germline): WSHSY, SAAADI. CDR3 in amino acids: CASRGGVYNSPLHF. The CDR3 DNA reads as TGCGCCAGCAGAGGAGGGGTCTATAATTCACCCCTCCACTTT.

This sequence joins TRBV28 and TRBJ2-3; 7 bases match TRBD1. The CDR3 consists of 15 residues. Germline V gene data show CDR1 as MDHEN and CDR2 as SYDVKM. V shed 1 base, J shed 4 bases, and the junction held 5 bases outside the gene matches. The DNA for the CDR3 is TGTGCCAGCAGTTTATCTAAGGGGGCGGCAGATACGCAGTATTTT. Its protein product is CASSLSKGAADTQYF.

The V gene is TRBV27, the J gene TRBJ1-1; maybe TRBD1 (5 bases). CDR1 is MNHEY and CDR2 is SMNVEV in the germline V gene (reference sequence). Trimming took off 4 bases at V and 9 bases at J, with 12 bases between the two ends. The CDR3 contains 12 residues. This chain's CDR3 is CASSSQGTQAFF. CDR3 bases: TGTGCCAGCAGTTCTCAGGGAACTCAAGCTTTCTTT.

This clone was picked up a small number of times. V gene TRBV30 combines with J gene TRBJ1-5; D gene unclear. CDR1 and CDR2 from the germline V gene are GTSNPN and SVGIG (reference sequence). The CDR3 has 14 amino acids. V gave up 0 bases and J gave up 3 bases, with 9 bases separating them. This chain's CDR3 is CAWSVESVNQPQHF. DNA of the CDR3: TGTGCCTGGAGTGTAGAGTCGGTCAATCAGCCCCAGCATTTT.

This clone was counted once. The chain links TRBV19 to TRBJ1-1; TRBD1 might be the D (5 bases). The CDR3 contains 14 residues. V was trimmed by 5 bases and J by 0 bases, leaving 10 bases between them. The germline V gene encodes CDR1 LNHDA and CDR2 SQIVND (reference sequence). CDR3 bases: TGTGCCAGTAGTTACACAGGACTGAACACTGAAGCTTTCTTT. This encodes CASSYTGLNTEAFF.

V gene TRBV7-3 combines with J gene TRBJ2-1, with D maybe TRBD2 (6 bases). Germline assignment: CDR1 SGHTA and CDR2 FQGTGA. V lost 5 bases and J lost 3, with 14 bases in between. This CDR3 has 15 amino acids. CDR3 loop: CASSLERAVYNEQFF. CDR3 bases: TGTGCCAGCAGCCTTGAGCGGGCCGTCTACAATGAGCAGTTCTTC.

The V and J genes are TRBV9 and TRBJ1-2, with D perhaps TRBD1 (6 bases). Trimming pared 2 bases from V and 0 bases from J, leaving 14 bases between. The CDR3 length is 16 residues. CDR1 and CDR2 from the germline V gene are SGDLS and YYNGEE. This CDR3 is CASSVLSAGANYGYTF. The CDR3 DNA reads TGTGCCAGCAGCGTCCTCTCGGCAGGGGCTAACTATGGCTACACCTTC.

As for this clone: Additional DNA sequences in this sample encode the identical CDR3. This chain joins TRBV28 and TRBJ1-3; 9 bases line up with TRBD1. Germline CDR1 and CDR2: MDHEN and SYDVKM. This CDR3 spans 15 amino acids. Germline trimming cut 2 bases from V and 7 bases from J; bases unmatched to any gene: 6. CDR3 in DNA: TGTGCCAGCAGTTTAGGGACAGGGCGGTCCAACACCATATATTTT. Encoded protein: CASSLGTGRSNTIYF.

The chain carries TRBV3-1 (or the pseudogene TRBV3-2) and TRBJ2-5; D remains ambiguous. Trimming left V 3 bases short and J 2 bases short, with 4 bases between. Germline CDR1 and CDR2: LGHDT and YNNKEL (reference sequence). CDR3 length equals 12 residues. In nucleotides, the CDR3 is TGTGCCAGCAGCCAGGAGCAAGAGACCCAGTACTTC. Its protein is CASSQEQETQYF.

The gene calls are TRBV2 and TRBJ1-1; TRBD1 matches 9 bases. Germline values: CDR1 SNHLY, CDR2 FYNNEI. The CDR3 sequence is 16 residues long. Trimming cost V 6 bases and J 4 bases; bases outside gene matches: 12. As DNA, the CDR3 is TGTGCCAGCAGAGAACTTCGGACAGGGGACACCACTGAAGCTTTCTTT. This encodes CASRELRTGDTTEAFF.

The J gene is TRBJ1-1, the V gene TRBV11-2; D is undetermined. V was cut by 1 base and J by 2 bases, with 8 bases left in between. The CDR3 has 14 amino acids. The V gene's germline CDR1 is SGHAT and CDR2 FQNNGV. Here the CDR3 reads CASSLVRGNTEAFF. The CDR3, as DNA: TGTGCCAGCAGCTTAGTCCGGGGAAACACTGAAGCTTTCTTT.

The chain is built from TRBV9 and TRBJ2-1; 11 bases agree with TRBD2. Germline V gene data show CDR1 as SGDLS and CDR2 as YYNGEE. The ends lost 7 bases at V and 7 bases at J; junction bases unmatched: 7. The CDR3 covers 14 residues. The chain's CDR3 is CASQIAGGPNEQFF. The CDR3 DNA reads as TGTGCCAGCCAGATAGCGGGAGGGCCAAATGAGCAGTTCTTC.

The chain carries TRBV18 and TRBJ1-6; D might be TRBD1 (6 bases). The germline V gene has CDR1 KGHSH and CDR2 LQKENI. The CDR3 runs to 14 residues. V lost 2 bases, J lost 9 bases, and 11 bases lay in between. CDR3 in DNA: TGTGCCAGCTCACCAGGACAGCAGGTTTCACCCCTCCACTTT. It encodes CASSPGQQVSPLHF.

The chain recombines TRBV24-1 with TRBJ2-1, with D tentatively TRBD1 (6 bases). V lost 7 bases and J lost 6, with 15 bases in between. Germline CDR1 and CDR2: KGHDR and SFDVKD. There are 14 residues in the CDR3. DNA for the CDR3: TGTGCCACCAGCGAAGGGGGACCCAGCAATGAGCAGTTCTTC. This translates into CATSEGGPSNEQFF.

The chain has TRBV7-8 and TRBJ1-3; D unclear. Trimming pared 1 base from V and 2 bases from J, leaving 9 bases between. This CDR3 is built from 15 residues. Germline lookup yields CDR1 SGHVS and CDR2 FQNEAQ. CDR3 protein: CASSLGAVPGNTIYF. In DNA form, the CDR3 reads TGTGCCAGCAGCTTAGGGGCAGTTCCTGGAAACACCATATATTTT.

This clone was observed at least ten times. The chain employs TRBV7-2 and TRBJ2-3, with 7 positions matching TRBD1. V dropped 6 bases and J dropped 0; count of bases not matched to a gene: 0. In germline, CDR1 is SGHTA, CDR2 FQGNSA. The CDR3 loop spans 13 amino acids. Here the CDR3 DNA reads TGTGCCAGCAGGGGACAGAGCACAGATACGCAGTATTTT. Residues: CASRGQSTDTQYF.

The V call is TRBV27, the J call TRBJ2-2, with 10 bases fitting TRBD2. CDR1 is MNHEY and CDR2 is SMNVEV in the germline V gene (reference sequence). The CDR3 spans 17 residues. The junction had 5 bases not matched to a gene; V was cut back by 3 bases and J by 1 base. The CDR3 region is CASSLQGTSENTGELFF. For the CDR3, the DNA is TGTGCCAGCAGTTTGCAAGGGACTAGCGAGAACACCGGGGAGCTGTTTTTT.

The chain recombines TRBV5-6 with TRBJ2-3; TRBD2 matches 13 bases. V lost 3 bases, J lost 0 bases, and 1 base stayed unmatched. The germline CDR1 and CDR2 sequences are SGHDT and YYEEEE. The CDR3 covers 16 residues. The CDR3 DNA is TGTGCCAGCAGCTGGACTAGCGGGAGAAGCACAGATACGCAGTATTTT. Translation gives CASSWTSGRSTDTQYF. The variable domain in full, completed from reference TRBV5-6 and TRBJ2-3, reads DAGVTQSPTHLIKTRGQQVTLRCSPKSGHDTVSWYQQALGQGPQFIFQYYEEEERQRGNFPDRFSGHQFPNYSSELNVNALLLGDSALYLCASSWTSGRSTDTQYFGPGTRLTVL.

The genes are TRBV6-4 and TRBJ2-3; D is undetermined. This CDR3 is 11 amino acids long. Trimming stripped 6 bases from V and 5 bases from J, with 6 bases between. CDR1 is MRHNA, CDR2 SNTAGT, per germline. CDR3 amino acids: CASRTGDTQYF. The CDR3 DNA is TGTGCCAGCAGGACGGGAGATACGCAGTATTTT.

This clone has only a few counts. The chain uses TRBV18 and TRBJ1-1; D is undetermined. This CDR3 comprises 13 residues. The V end was cut by 3 bases, the J end by 4 bases, with 9 bases between. CDR1 is KGHSH and CDR2 is LQKENI in the germline V gene. In DNA, the CDR3 is TGTGCCAGCTCACCGCTAACCCCCACTGAAGCTTTCTTT. It translates to CASSPLTPTEAFF. Variable domain in full (rest from reference TRBV18 and TRBJ1-1): NAGVMQNPRHLVRRRGQEARLRCSPMKGHSHVYWYRQLPEEGLKFMVYLQKENIIDESGMPKERFSAEFPKEGPSILRIQQVVRGDSAAYFCASSPLTPTEAFFGQGTRLTVV.

This chain uses TRBV4-2 with TRBJ2-2; 9 bases fit TRBD1. CDR1 and CDR2 (germline): LGHNA, YNFKEQ. The CDR3 is 15 residues long. Trimming cost V 3 bases and J 4 bases; bases outside gene matches: 3. The CDR3 sequence is CASSQTGGGTGELFF. The DNA of the CDR3 is TGTGCCAGCAGCCAGACAGGGGGTGGCACCGGGGAGCTGTTTTTT.

The DNA for the CDR3 is TGTGCCAGTAGTATAGGACAGGGAGGCAATCAGCCCCAGCATTTT. Protein product: CASSIGQGGNQPQHF. The chain links TRBV19 to TRBJ1-5; 7 nucleotides line up with TRBD1. Germline loops: CDR1 LNHDA, CDR2 SQIVND (reference sequence). The CDR3 spans 15 residues. V was pared by 1 base and J by 2 bases, with 2 bases of the junction left unmatched.